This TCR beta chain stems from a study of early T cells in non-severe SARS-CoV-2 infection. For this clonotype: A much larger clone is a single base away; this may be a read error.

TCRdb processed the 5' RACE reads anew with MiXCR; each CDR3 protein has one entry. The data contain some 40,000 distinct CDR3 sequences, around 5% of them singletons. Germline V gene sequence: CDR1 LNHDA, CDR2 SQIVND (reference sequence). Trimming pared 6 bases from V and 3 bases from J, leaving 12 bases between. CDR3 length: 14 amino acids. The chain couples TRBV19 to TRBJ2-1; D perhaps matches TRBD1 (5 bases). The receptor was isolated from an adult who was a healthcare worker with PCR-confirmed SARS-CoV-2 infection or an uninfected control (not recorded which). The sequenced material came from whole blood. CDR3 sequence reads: CASRPDNFYNEQFF. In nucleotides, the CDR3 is TGTGCCAGTAGGCCGGACAACTTCTACAATGAGCAGTTCTTC.